The 29 T cell receptor beta chains listed next were all sequenced from one sample in a study of beta chain features in type 1 diabetes. Reverse transcribing all isolated RNA meant expressed TCRB transcripts were sequenced. Here immunoSEQ multiplex PCR was the method, and the copy in TCRdb shows in-frame clones only, minus some. The profile covers some 100,000 clones, with roughly 40% appearing a single time and 0.06% to 0.075% taken by the ten largest. The specimen was stem cell memory CD4+ T cells from blood. The receptors were gathered from a woman in her late teens or twenties in good health.

This chain joins TRBV5-1 and TRBJ1-4; the D gene is possibly TRBD1 (5 bases). V dropped 1 base and J dropped 6 bases, with 10 bases sitting between them. Germline V gene data show CDR1 as SGHRS and CDR2 as YFSETQ. The CDR3 covers 14 residues. The CDR3 reads CASSLRGVDEKLFF. The CDR3 bases are TGCGCCAGCAGCTTGCGGGGGGTTGATGAAAAACTGTTTTTT.

This chain joins TRBV5-8 and TRBJ1-2; 8 positions match TRBD1. The CDR3 loop spans 15 amino acids. Germline V lookup: CDR1 SGHTS, CDR2 YDEGEE. The ends lost 4 bases at V and 4 bases at J; junction bases unmatched: 9. The DNA of the CDR3 is TGTGCCAGCAGCCGAGACAGGGGACGGGGCTATGGCTACACCTTC. Translated, it gives CASSRDRGRGYGYTF. Full variable domain (rest looked up from reference TRBV5-8 and TRBJ1-2): EAGVTQSPTHLIKTRGQQATLRCSPISGHTSVYWYQQALGLGLQFLLWYDEGEERNRGNFPPRFSGRQFPNYSSELNVNALELEDSALYLCASSRDRGRGYGYTFGSGTRLTVV.

The table lists this clone with a few counts. An end of the junction differs from the germline gene, which may be a read error. This chain links TRBV7-2 with TRBJ2-7; 8 bases match TRBD1. The germline CDR1 and CDR2 sequences are SGHTA and FQGNSA. The CDR3 runs 14 residues. CDR3 region: CASSLVGQGREQYF. In nucleotides, the CDR3 is TGTGCCAGCAGTTTAGTCGGACAGGGTCGCGAGCAGTACTTC.

This clone came up a few times. The chain combines TRBV7-2 with TRBJ2-4, with 9 bases that match TRBD2. V was pared by 3 bases and J by 2 bases, with 8 bases of the junction left unmatched. CDR1 is SGHTA and CDR2 is FQGNSA in the germline V gene. The length of the CDR3 is 17 residues. The DNA of the CDR3 is TGTGCCAGCAGCTTGGACCGCGGGAGGGCCTCCAAAAACATTCAGTACTTC. Its translation is CASSLDRGRASKNIQYF.

This clone was counted only a few times. Here the CDR3 DNA reads TGTGCCAGCAGCTCTATGACTAGCGGCTCCTACAATGAGCAGTTCTTC. Encoded protein: CASSSMTSGSYNEQFF. The chain carries TRBV5-4 and TRBJ2-1; 9 positions agree with TRBD2. Germline assignment: CDR1 SGHNT and CDR2 YYREEE (reference sequence). V lost 3 bases to trimming and J lost 0 bases; unmatched junction nucleotides: 4. The CDR3 length is 16 residues. Based on the CDR3 plus reference TRBV5-4 and TRBJ2-1, the full variable domain is ETGVTQSPTHLIKTRGQQVTLRCSSQSGHNTVSWYQQALGQGPQFIFQYYREEENGRGNFPPRFSGLQFPNYSSELNVNALELDDSALYLCASSSMTSGSYNEQFFGPGTRLTVL.

In its sample, this clone was seen a few times. The CDR3: CASRATRRRTF. DNA of the CDR3: TGTGCCAGCAGAGCGACCCGGCGTAGGACCTTC. The chain carries TRBV6-1 and TRBJ1-2, with D hard to call. The CDR3 sequence is 11 residues long. Germline V gives CDR1 MNHNS, CDR2 SASEGT. V was cut by 6 bases and J by 14 bases, with 16 bases left in between.

The chain links TRBV27 to TRBJ1-1; 9 nucleotides align to TRBD1. This CDR3 is built from 17 residues. Per germline, CDR1 MNHEY and CDR2 SMNVEV (reference sequence). With V trimmed by 6 bases and J by 0 bases, 11 bases remained unmatched. CDR3: CASSLGQGRRLNTEAFF. CDR3 coding DNA: TGTGCCAGCAGCCTAGGACAGGGGCGGCGGTTGAACACTGAAGCTTTCTTT.

This chain connects TRBV9 to TRBJ2-1, with TRBD1 matching 7 bases. The V and J ends lost 4 bases and 3 bases, in that order; junction bases with no gene match: 7. The CDR3 sequence is 15 residues long. From germline, CDR1 is SGDLS and CDR2 YYNGEE. CDR3: CASSPLGQLYNEQFF. The CDR3 bases are TGTGCCAGCAGCCCCCTGGGACAGCTCTACAATGAGCAGTTCTTC.

The V gene is TRBV5-1, the J gene TRBJ1-1; possible D gene TRBD1, 6 bases. This CDR3 contains 13 residues. The V gene lost 4 bases and the J gene lost 10 bases, with 17 bases spanning the gap. Germline V gene data show CDR1 as SGHRS and CDR2 as YFSETQ. CDR3 sequence: CASSSGQKPGAFF. Here the CDR3 DNA reads TGCGCCAGCAGCAGCGGACAGAAACCAGGAGCTTTCTTT.

This sequence joins TRBV15 and TRBJ1-1; 8 bases fit TRBD1. The CDR3 has 15 residues. Germline V CDR1 and CDR2: LNHNV, YYDKDF (reference sequence). Losses at the gene ends were 5 bases for V and 4 bases for J; bases not matched to a gene: 9. Here the CDR3 reads CATSFRQGPSTEAFF. CDR3 DNA sequence: TGTGCCACCAGCTTTCGACAGGGGCCTAGCACTGAAGCTTTCTTT. The variable domain in full, completed from reference TRBV15 and TRBJ1-1, reads DAMVIQNPRYQVTQFGKPVTLSCSQTLNHNVMYWYQQKSSQAPKLLFHYYDKDFNNEADTPDNFQSRRPNTSFCFLDIRSPGLGDTAMYLCATSFRQGPSTEAFFGQGTRLTVV.

The CDR3 is CASSPSNPGGYTF. CDR3 DNA sequence: TGTGCCAGCAGTCCCTCAAACCCGGGGGGCTACACCTTC. V is TRBV6-6 and J is TRBJ1-2, with D hard to call. Trimming pared 5 bases from V and 8 bases from J, leaving 15 bases between. Germline CDR1 and CDR2: MNHNY and SVGAGI (reference sequence). CDR3 length: 13 residues.

This clone has only a few counts. The chain combines TRBV5-4 with TRBJ2-7, with 7 bases fitting TRBD1. Germline V gene lookup returns CDR1 SGHNT and CDR2 YYREEE (reference sequence). The CDR3 has 15 residues. Trimming removed 4 bases from V and 0 bases from J; junction bases left unmatched: 7. CDR3 protein: CASSRTGLSSYEQYF. In DNA, the CDR3 is TGTGCCAGCAGCAGGACAGGACTTAGCTCCTACGAGCAGTACTTC. Full variable domain (missing parts from reference TRBV5-4 and TRBJ2-7): ETGVTQSPTHLIKTRGQQVTLRCSSQSGHNTVSWYQQALGQGPQFIFQYYREEENGRGNFPPRFSGLQFPNYSSELNVNALELDDSALYLCASSRTGLSSYEQYFGPGTRLTVT.

This chain connects TRBV21-1 to TRBJ1-2; the D segment call TRBD1 is taken from the table without a DNA check. TRBV21-1 is deemed a pseudogene. The CDR3 runs 15 residues. The CDR3 protein is CASSTSDRAGWGYTF. The CDR3 DNA is TGTGCCAGCAGCACCTCAGACAGGGCGGGATGGGGCTACACCTTC.

This chain links TRBV5-6 with TRBJ2-1; 9 nucleotides line up with TRBD2. Trimming at V came to 4 bases and at J to 8 bases, leaving 16 bases not matched to a gene. Germline CDR1 is SGHDT and CDR2 is YYEEEE. The CDR3 is made up of 17 amino acids. In DNA form, the CDR3 reads TGTGCCAGCAGCCCCAGGACGTGGCGGGAGGGCCGGCATGAGCAGTTCTTC. Protein sequence: CASSPRTWREGRHEQFF.

This clone has a single count. The V gene is TRBV12-5, the J gene TRBJ2-1; 10 bases line up with TRBD2. Unmatched junction bases numbered 3, after V lost 1 base and J lost 3 bases. Germline CDR1 and CDR2: LGHNT and FRNRAP. This CDR3 contains 16 residues. The CDR3 reads CASGLERTSGYNEQFF. CDR3 nucleotide sequence: TGTGCTAGTGGTTTGGAGAGGACTAGCGGCTACAATGAGCAGTTCTTC.

This clone was seen a handful of times. The rearrangement joins TRBV5-1 to TRBJ2-3, with D tentatively TRBD1 (6 bases). This CDR3 spans 15 amino acids. V was trimmed by 3 bases and J by 2 bases, leaving 13 bases between them. Germline V lookup: CDR1 SGHRS, CDR2 YFSETQ. CDR3: CASSSDSGNTDTQYF. The CDR3 DNA is TGCGCCAGCAGCTCGGACAGTGGGAACACAGATACGCAGTATTTT.

This clone was observed a handful of times. The genes are TRBV30 and TRBJ2-7; 8 bases align to TRBD2. J lost 9 bases, V lost 4 bases, and 11 bases had no gene match. This CDR3 has 13 amino acids. Germline V gene sequence: CDR1 GTSNPN, CDR2 SVGIG (reference sequence). CDR3 amino acids: CAWKPGGPVGQYF. The CDR3 DNA follows: TGTGCCTGGAAACCGGGAGGGCCGGTTGGGCAGTACTTC.

The chain recombines TRBV10-3 with TRBJ1-2; D might be TRBD1 (6 bases). V lost 4 bases, J lost 4 bases, and 10 bases lay in between. This CDR3 has 13 residues. Per germline, CDR1 ENHRY and CDR2 SYGVKD. The CDR3 reads CAISVTGPYGYTF. Written as DNA, the CDR3 is TGTGCCATCAGTGTGACAGGTCCCTATGGCTACACCTTC.

The V call is TRBV5-1, the J call TRBJ2-7; D gene ambiguous. The V end lost 4 bases, the J end lost 3 bases, and 5 bases lay between the germline ends. This CDR3 is 11 amino acids long. Germline-derived CDR1 and CDR2 are SGHRS and YFSETQ. The CDR3 DNA follows: TGCGCCAGCAGCGGCGGCTACGAGCAGTACTTC. It translates to CASSGGYEQYF.

This clone has more than one count but fewer than ten. This chain links TRBV6-5 with TRBJ1-1, with 7 bases matching TRBD1. Germline CDR1 MNHEY, CDR2 SVGAGI. V lost 2 bases to trimming and J lost 6 bases; unmatched junction nucleotides: 9. CDR3 length: 15 residues. CDR3 nucleotides: TGTGCCAGCAGTTACATCCCAGGGGGAGAAGCTGAAGCTTTCTTT. It is translated as CASSYIPGGEAEAFF.

The V call is TRBV14, the J call TRBJ1-1, with 7 bases matching TRBD1. Looked up from germline, CDR1 is SGHDN and CDR2 is FVKESK. Trimming removed 4 bases from V and 1 base from J; junction bases left unmatched: 9. This CDR3 spans 16 amino acids. This CDR3 reads CASSLWWGQTNTEAFF. DNA of the CDR3: TGTGCCAGCAGCCTATGGTGGGGACAGACGAACACTGAAGCTTTCTTT.

This sequence joins TRBV11-2 and TRBJ2-1; D call uncertain. The CDR3 spans 16 residues. V lost 1 base to trimming and J lost 7 bases, with 17 bases between them. The germline V gene encodes CDR1 SGHAT and CDR2 FQNNGV. The CDR3: CASSLVLRRLGNEQFF. The CDR3 DNA reads TGTGCCAGCAGCTTAGTCTTGCGGCGTCTGGGTAATGAGCAGTTCTTC.

The table lists this clone with a few counts. The chain employs TRBV27 and TRBJ2-1; possible D gene TRBD2, 6 bases. Germline V gene data show CDR1 as MNHEY and CDR2 as SMNVEV (reference sequence). The CDR3 loop spans 17 amino acids. V was trimmed by 0 bases and J by 9 bases, leaving 21 bases between them. In DNA form, the CDR3 reads TGTGCCAGCAGTTTATCTTTCGGGGGAGTTATCGTCGGTGAGCAGTTCTTC. As protein: CASSLSFGGVIVGEQFF.

This sequence joins TRBV7-8 and TRBJ2-1; the D gene is possibly TRBD2 (6 bases). The CDR3 spans 15 residues. Germline V gene data show CDR1 as SGHVS and CDR2 as FQNEAQ. Trimming took off 5 bases at V and 2 bases at J, with 13 bases between the two ends. In nucleotides, the CDR3 is TGTGCCAGCAGCCCCCGGACGGGAGCCTACAATGAGCAGTTCTTC. This codes for CASSPRTGAYNEQFF.

This clone was found a few times. The gene calls are TRBV6-5 and TRBJ2-4; D remains unclear. The CDR3 totals 15 residues. Trimming removed 5 bases from V and 1 base from J, with 12 bases in between. CDR1 and CDR2 from the germline V gene are MNHEY and SVGAGI. The CDR3 region is CASSPRGTAKNIQYF. The CDR3 region has the DNA TGTGCCAGCAGTCCCCGCGGCACGGCCAAAAACATTCAGTACTTC.

This clone appeared a few times. The chain combines TRBV7-4 with TRBJ2-1; TRBD2 agrees at 11 bases. The junction had 11 bases not matched to a gene; V was cut back by 4 bases and J by 0 bases. The CDR3 is 19 residues long. Germline CDR1 SGHVT, CDR2 SQSDAQ. For the CDR3, the DNA is TGTGCCAGCAGCTGCAGACTAGCGGGGATACAGAGCTCCTACAATGAGCAGTTCTTC. This gives the protein CASSCRLAGIQSSYNEQFF.

In DNA form, the CDR3 reads TGTGCCAGCAGTACGAGCGGCGGCCTCTCCTACGAGCAGTACTTC. This translates into CASSTSGGLSYEQYF. V and J are TRBV27 and TRBJ2-7; possibly TRBD2 for D (5 bases). This CDR3 is built from 15 residues. Germline V gene lookup returns CDR1 MNHEY and CDR2 SMNVEV (reference sequence). V gave up 5 bases and J gave up 0 bases, with 14 bases separating them.

V gene TRBV5-1 combines with J gene TRBJ2-1, with D possibly being TRBD1 (6 bases). The CDR3 totals 15 residues. V was cut by 2 bases and J by 5 bases, with 14 bases left in between. The germline gives CDR1 SGHRS, CDR2 YFSETQ. CDR3 nucleotide sequence: TGCGCCAGCAGCTTTGATAGGGGGACCCACAATGAGCAGTTCTTC. Residues: CASSFDRGTHNEQFF. Supplemented by reference TRBV5-1 and TRBJ2-1, the full variable domain reads KAGVTQTPRYLIKTRGQQVTLSCSPISGHRSVSWYQQTPGQGLQFLFEYFSETQRNKGNFPGRFSGRQFSNSRSEMNVSTLELGDSALYLCASSFDRGTHNEQFFGPGTRLTVL.

The rearrangement uses TRBV15 and TRBJ2-1; 12 nucleotides line up with TRBD1. The CDR3 has 16 residues. The V gene's germline CDR1 is LNHNV and CDR2 YYDKDF (reference sequence). V shed 3 bases and J 8 bases; nucleotides not matched to a gene: 8. CDR3 coding DNA: TGTGCCACCAGCAGCCCGGGACAGGGGGCAAGATATGAGCAGTTCTTC. This sequence encodes CATSSPGQGARYEQFF. Filled out from reference TRBV15 and TRBJ2-1, the complete variable domain reads DAMVIQNPRYQVTQFGKPVTLSCSQTLNHNVMYWYQQKSSQAPKLLFHYYDKDFNNEADTPDNFQSRRPNTSFCFLDIRSPGLGDTAMYLCATSSPGQGARYEQFFGPGTRLTVL.